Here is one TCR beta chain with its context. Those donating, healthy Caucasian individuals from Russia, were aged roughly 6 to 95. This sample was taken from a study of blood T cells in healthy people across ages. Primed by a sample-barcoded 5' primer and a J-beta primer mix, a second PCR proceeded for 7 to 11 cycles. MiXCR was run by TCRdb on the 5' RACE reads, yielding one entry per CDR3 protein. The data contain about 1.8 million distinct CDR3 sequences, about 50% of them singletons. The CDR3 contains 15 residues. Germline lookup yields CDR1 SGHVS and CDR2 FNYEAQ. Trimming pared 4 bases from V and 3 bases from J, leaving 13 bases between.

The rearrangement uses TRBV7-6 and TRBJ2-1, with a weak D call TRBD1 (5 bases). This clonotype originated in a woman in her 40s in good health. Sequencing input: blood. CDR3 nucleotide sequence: TGTGCCAGCAGCTCACGACAGCGCAACTACAATGAGCAGTTCTTC. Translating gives CASSSRQRNYNEQFF.